These 24 T cell receptor beta chains originate from one sample sequenced in a study of blood T cell repertoires in COVID-19 (dated by TCRdb to the early 2020s). Libraries were prepared through the immunoSEQ multiplex PCR assay. TCRdb took this table from immuneACCESS and kept in-frame rearrangements with V and J called. Such tables lack part of the clones; where checked against another copy, unresolved V genes explain under half of the gap, and the rest is unexplained. Within this sample are about 220,000 clones, with 65% to 90% of them counted one time only. The top ten clonotypes cover under 2.5% of the sample. Sequencing was carried out using peripheral blood. These receptors were taken from a woman between 65 and 79 years old with COVID-19, enrolled during active disease.

In the case of this clone: It is unclear where the CDR3 begins or ends on the DNA, so no DNA is shown, and the CDR3 is as TCRdb lists it. V is TRBV7-2 and J is TRBJ1-5; the D segment call TRBD1 is taken from the table without a DNA check. CDR1 is SGHTA and CDR2 is FQGNSA in the germline V gene. Termini included, the CDR3 measures 14 amino acids. The CDR3: CASSLVWGQGSLHF.

This clone was observed a handful of times. This chain connects TRBV7-9 to TRBJ2-7; 7 nucleotides line up with TRBD2. V trimming: 4 bases; J trimming: 0 bases; junction bases outside the gene matches: 3. Germline CDR1 is SEHNR and CDR2 is FQNEAQ (reference sequence). CDR3 size: 14 residues. CDR3 nucleotide sequence: TGTGCCAGCAGCTCCTGGACTAGCTCCTACGAGCAGTACTTC. Translated: CASSSWTSSYEQYF.

This chain uses TRBV28 with TRBJ1-2, with D possibly being TRBD1 (5 bases). From germline, CDR1 is MDHEN and CDR2 SYDVKM. This CDR3 region has 13 residues. Trimming took 1 base from V and 7 from J, leaving 10 bases between them. CDR3 sequence (DNA): TGTGCCAGCAGTTTATACCAGGGAACTGGCTACACCTTC. It specifies CASSLYQGTGYTF.

This rearrangement joins TRBV5-6 to TRBJ1-5; perhaps TRBD1 as D (5 bases). This CDR3 is built from 13 residues. Germline V gene data show CDR1 as SGHDT and CDR2 as YYEEEE. Deletions cut 4 bases from V and 6 bases from J, with 11 bases between. CDR3: CASSLIQGQPQHF. The CDR3 DNA reads TGTGCCAGCAGCCTCATCCAGGGTCAGCCCCAGCATTTT. Full variable domain (rest looked up from reference TRBV5-6 and TRBJ1-5): DAGVTQSPTHLIKTRGQQVTLRCSPKSGHDTVSWYQQALGQGPQFIFQYYEEEERQRGNFPDRFSGHQFPNYSSELNVNALLLGDSALYLCASSLIQGQPQHFGDGTRLSIL.

This chain connects TRBV6-5 to TRBJ1-1, with D unresolved. Germline CDR1 reads MNHEY; CDR2 reads SVGAGI. CDR3 size: 14 residues. V was trimmed by 4 bases and J by 3 bases, leaving 12 bases between them. This chain's CDR3 is CASSLPGQDTEAFF. The CDR3 DNA is TGTGCCAGCAGTTTACCAGGTCAGGACACTGAAGCTTTCTTT.

The rearrangement uses TRBV19 and TRBJ1-1, with D possibly TRBD1 on 6 matching bases. The CDR3 is made up of 16 amino acids. Trimming stripped 7 bases from V and 1 base from J, with 19 bases between. Germline V gene lookup returns CDR1 LNHDA and CDR2 SQIVND (reference sequence). The CDR3 spells CASTHYPGQRNTEAFF. In DNA, the CDR3 is TGTGCCAGTACTCACTACCCTGGACAGAGGAACACTGAAGCTTTCTTT.

The chain recombines TRBV9 with TRBJ1-3; D not certain. The CDR3 sequence is 12 residues long. The ends were cut back, 3 bases at V and 2 bases at J, with 3 bases in the middle. CDR1 and CDR2 from the germline V gene are SGDLS and YYNGEE. CDR3 protein: CASSGAGNTIYF. The CDR3 DNA reads as TGTGCCAGCAGCGGAGCTGGAAACACCATATATTTT. The full variable domain, completed using reference TRBV9 and TRBJ1-3, is DSGVTQTPKHLITATGQRVTLRCSPRSGDLSVYWYQQSLDQGLQFLIQYYNGEERAKGNILERFSAQQFPDLHSELNLSSLELGDSALYFCASSGAGNTIYFGEGSWLTVV.

The chain joins TRBV6-5 to TRBJ1-6; 9 bases are shared with TRBD1. From germline, CDR1 is MNHEY and CDR2 SVGAGI. The CDR3 contains 14 residues. V was pared by 5 bases and J by 7 bases, with 3 bases of the junction left unmatched. DNA for the CDR3: TGTGCCAGCAGTCGGACAGGGGTGAATTCACCCCTCCACTTT. Translated: CASSRTGVNSPLHF.

This chain links TRBV7-3 with TRBJ1-2; TRBD1 matches 7 bases. The germline gives CDR1 SGHTA, CDR2 FQGTGA. The CDR3 spans 16 residues. The V and J ends lost 3 bases and 6 bases, in that order; junction bases with no gene match: 13. The CDR3 DNA sequence: TGTGCCAGCAGCTTCCCCGGAAGAGGGGGCACTGATGGCTACACCTTC. It translates to CASSFPGRGGTDGYTF.

This chain joins TRBV5-1 and TRBJ2-7; 10 positions agree with TRBD2. CDR3 length equals 16 residues. V trimming: 4 bases; J trimming: 3 bases; junction bases outside the gene matches: 10. Per germline, CDR1 SGHRS and CDR2 YFSETQ. The CDR3: CASSLGLAGENYEQYF. The CDR3, as DNA: TGCGCCAGCAGCCTCGGTCTAGCGGGGGAGAACTACGAGCAGTACTTC. The whole variable domain, remainder taken from reference TRBV5-1 and TRBJ2-7, is KAGVTQTPRYLIKTRGQQVTLSCSPISGHRSVSWYQQTPGQGLQFLFEYFSETQRNKGNFPGRFSGRQFSNSRSEMNVSTLELGDSALYLCASSLGLAGENYEQYFGPGTRLTVT.

V gene TRBV20-1 combines with J gene TRBJ1-4; 10 bases match TRBD1. Germline-derived CDR1 and CDR2 are DFQATT and SNEGSKA (reference sequence). This CDR3 is built from 11 residues. J lost 12 bases, V lost 3 bases, and 1 base had no gene match. The CDR3 sequence: CSARGTGELFF. The CDR3 bases are TGCAGTGCTAGGGGGACAGGGGAACTGTTTTTT.

The rearrangement uses TRBV3-1 (or the pseudogene TRBV3-2) and TRBJ1-1; 10 bases line up with TRBD1. The length of the CDR3 is 14 residues. Unmatched junction bases numbered 5, after V lost 5 bases and J lost 5 bases. Looked up from germline, CDR1 is LGHDT and CDR2 is YNNKEL (reference sequence). The CDR3, as DNA: TGTGCCAGCAGCGGCCGGGACAGGGGTACTGAAGCTTTCTTT. Translation: CASSGRDRGTEAFF.

In nucleotides, the CDR3 is TGTGCCAGCAGCTCTCGGACAGCATCCTACGAGCAGTACTTC. This encodes CASSSRTASYEQYF. J is TRBJ2-7 and V is TRBV11-3, with D perhaps matching TRBD1 (6 bases). V lost 4 bases and J 1 base, leaving 11 bases between the germline ends. CDR3 length equals 14 residues. Germline CDR1 reads SGHNT; CDR2 reads YENEEA. The full variable domain, in which reference TRBV11-3 and TRBJ2-7 provide the parts outside the CDR3, is EAGVVQSPRYKIIEKKQPVAFWCNPISGHNTLYWYLQNLGQGPELLIRYENEEAVDDSQLPKDRFSAERLKGVDSTLKIQPAELGDSAVYLCASSSRTASYEQYFGPGTRLTVT.

This clone has just one count. This chain connects TRBV11-2 to TRBJ2-5; possible D gene TRBD1, 5 bases. The V and J ends lost 1 base and 4 bases respectively, with 7 bases between them. Germline loops: CDR1 SGHAT, CDR2 FQNNGV. CDR3 length equals 13 residues. The CDR3 sequence is CASSLGQIETQYF. The CDR3 region has the DNA TGTGCCAGCAGCTTAGGACAGATAGAGACCCAGTACTTC. Together with reference TRBV11-2 and TRBJ2-5, the CDR3 gives the full variable domain: EAGVAQSPRYKIIEKRQSVAFWCNPISGHATLYWYQQILGQGPKLLIQFQNNGVVDDSQLPKDRFSAERLKGVDSTLKIQPAKLEDSAVYLCASSLGQIETQYFGPGTRLLVL.

The chain couples TRBV7-2 to TRBJ2-7; no reliable D call. Trimming stripped 0 bases from V and 2 bases from J, with 2 bases between. Germline V gene data show CDR1 as SGHTA and CDR2 as FQGNSA. This CDR3 has 12 amino acids. The CDR3 region has the DNA TGTGCCAGCAGCTTAGCTACCTACGAGCAGTACTTC. Its translation: CASSLATYEQYF. The whole variable domain, remainder taken from reference TRBV7-2 and TRBJ2-7, is GAGVSQSPSNKVTEKGKDVELRCDPISGHTALYWYRQSLGQGLEFLIYFQGNSAPDKSGLPSDRFSAERTGGSVSTLTIQRTQQEDSAVYLCASSLATYEQYFGPGTRLTVT.

The gene calls are TRBV19 and TRBJ1-2, with 8 bases matching TRBD1. V shed 3 bases, J shed 6 bases, and the junction held 6 bases outside the gene matches. The CDR3 runs to 14 residues. Germline CDR1 and CDR2: LNHDA and SQIVND (reference sequence). The CDR3 protein is CASSIAGGRDGYTF. The DNA for the CDR3 is TGTGCCAGTAGTATCGCAGGGGGCAGGGATGGCTACACCTTC.

The chain has TRBV3-1 (or the pseudogene TRBV3-2) and TRBJ2-1; D may be TRBD2 (6 bases). This CDR3 contains 18 residues. Trimming took 0 bases from V and 5 from J, leaving 20 bases between them. Germline V gives CDR1 LGHDT, CDR2 YNNKEL (reference sequence). CDR3 DNA sequence: TGTGCCAGCAGCCAAGACCGTTCAGTGTTTACGGGGGACAATGAGCAGTTCTTC. Protein sequence: CASSQDRSVFTGDNEQFF.

The chain couples TRBV6-5 to TRBJ1-6; no definite D call. In germline, CDR1 is MNHEY, CDR2 SVGAGI. The V end lost 2 bases, the J end lost 10 bases, and 9 bases lay between the germline ends. The CDR3 totals 13 residues. CDR3 in amino acids: CASSYPGGSPLHF. CDR3 coding DNA: TGTGCCAGCAGTTACCCCGGAGGATCACCCCTCCACTTT.

This chain's CDR3 is CASSRTRQVMNTEAFF. In nucleotides, the CDR3 is TGTGCCAGTAGTCGAACTCGACAGGTTATGAACACTGAAGCTTTCTTT. The chain is built from TRBV19 and TRBJ1-1; D perhaps matches TRBD1 (6 bases). Germline CDR1 is LNHDA and CDR2 is SQIVND (reference sequence). The CDR3 is 16 amino acids. V lost 5 bases and J 0 bases, leaving 16 bases between the germline ends.

On this clone itself: One junction end disagrees with the germline gene, perhaps due to a read error. The chain joins TRBV30 to TRBJ2-2, with TRBD2 matching 8 bases. Looked up from germline, CDR1 is GTSNPN and CDR2 is SVGIG (reference sequence). The CDR3 loop spans 15 amino acids. DNA of the CDR3: TGTGCCTTTGGCGGGGTCGGGGGGGCCCCCGGGAAGCTGTTTTTT. The encoded protein is CAFGGVGGAPGKLFF.

The J gene is TRBJ1-3, the V gene TRBV29-1, with no clear D. Looked up from germline, CDR1 is SQVTM and CDR2 is ANQGSEA. Trimming stripped 7 bases from V and 4 bases from J, with 8 bases between. The CDR3 contains 11 residues. In DNA form, the CDR3 reads TGCAGCGCCCTAGAGGGAAACACCATATATTTT. Protein sequence: CSALEGNTIYF.

The CDR3 sequence is CASIGAFSNQPQHF. The CDR3 DNA follows: TGTGCCTCGATAGGAGCTTTTAGCAATCAGCCCCAGCATTTT. This chain uses TRBV18 with TRBJ1-5, with D unclear. V gave up 11 bases and J gave up 0 bases, with 14 bases separating them. This CDR3 has 14 amino acids. Germline CDR1 KGHSH, CDR2 LQKENI.

This clone was picked up a small number of times. The rearrangement links TRBV6-2 or TRBV6-3 to TRBJ2-3; TRBD2 is a possible D gene (6 bases). There are 14 residues in the CDR3. Germline V gives CDR1 MNHEY, CDR2 SVGEGT. The V and J ends lost 2 bases and 9 bases respectively, with 15 bases between them. The CDR3 nucleotides are TGTGCCAGCAGTTACGTCGGGGGAAGGGCCACGCAGTATTTT. Protein product: CASSYVGGRATQYF.

The chain is built from TRBV5-4 and TRBJ2-2; D unresolved. Germline assignment: CDR1 SGHNT and CDR2 YYREEE (reference sequence). Trimming shortened V by 0 bases and J by 6 bases, and 6 bases separated the two germline ends. There are 13 residues in the CDR3. In DNA, the CDR3 is TGTGCCAGCAGCTTGGGTGGGCCCGGGGAGCTGTTTTTT. Translated: CASSLGGPGELFF.